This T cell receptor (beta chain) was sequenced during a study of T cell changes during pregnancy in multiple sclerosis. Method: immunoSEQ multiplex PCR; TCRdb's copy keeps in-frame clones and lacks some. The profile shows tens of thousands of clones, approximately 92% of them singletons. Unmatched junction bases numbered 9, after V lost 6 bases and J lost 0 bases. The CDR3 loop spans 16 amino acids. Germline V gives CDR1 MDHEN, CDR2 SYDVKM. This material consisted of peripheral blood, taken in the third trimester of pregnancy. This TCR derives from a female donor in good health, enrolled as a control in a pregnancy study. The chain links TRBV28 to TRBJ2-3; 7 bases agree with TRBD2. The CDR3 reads CASRASLADSTDTQYF. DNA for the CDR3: TGTGCCAGCAGAGCCTCCCTAGCGGACAGCACAGATACGCAGTATTTT.